This T cell receptor (beta chain) was captured by sequencing in a study of cytomegalovirus exposure and HLA in healthy donors (dated by TCRdb to 2016 to 2017). As for the study more broadly: In an earlier analysis of 550 to 750 of the donors, roughly 300 Gb of sequence data and 90 million to 120 million unique TCR beta sequences from 180 million or so T cells were reported. About 300 gigabases of sequencing data and 70 million to 95 million unique TCR sequences made up an early release that covered nearly 650 HLA-typed donors. The genetic ancestry cluster associated with self-reported Caucasian donors included 81% of the roughly 400 genotyped donors. The study was designed to test whether signatures of past pathogen exposure could be identified by cataloging public T cell receptors. The T cell repertoires of under 750 subjects were profiled by immunosequencing and related to cytomegalovirus serostatus. In addition to the first cohort of about 650 subjects, a separate validation cohort of 100 to 150 different subjects was used. The study combined high-throughput TCR immunosequencing, statistical association of individual TCRs with disease status, and machine learning to predict cytomegalovirus infection status. To study patterns of TCR occurrence, a later analysis re-analyzed previously published TCR beta repertoires from several hundred donors and added high-resolution HLA genotyping. Rather than drawing on any new phenotypic data, the later analysis identified candidate immune exposures from TCR beta sequences and the way those sequences occurred across donors. An earlier analysis of roughly 600 of the donors used high-throughput TCR beta sequencing to judge whether each TCR beta V gene segment behaved as functional or pseudogenic. Donor age, sex, ethnicity and CMV serostatus were compiled alongside the repertoire data. A later genetic analysis took genome-wide SNP genotypes for about 55% of the 666 donors and used that subset as a discovery cohort. Every repertoire in the discovery cohort had been generated on one and the same sequencing platform. HLA typing included class I and class II loci at four-digit resolution. The number of typed donors differed by locus: about 620-630 for A, B, C, DRB1 and DQB1; approximately 530 for DQA1; roughly 600 for DPA1; and roughly 450 for DPB1. Four or five DR-DQ haplotypes were handled as single units for association and clustering, since linkage in the cohort was strong. Among about 360 genotyped donors of the cohort, an average of around 240,000 unique TCR beta nucleotide sequences were sequenced per donor, 15% to 20% of them non-productive. Broad study findings and their caveats: A later genetic analysis reported fewer N-insertions in productive TCRs among donors in an Asian-associated ancestry cluster than the approximately 670-donor mean. According to a later analysis, parvovirus B19, influenza, CMV and Epstein-Barr virus appeared linked to several top co-occurrence clusters. The authors suggested that the approach could potentially be generalized to other disease states and immunological phenotypes. A later analysis found that TCR association rates varied across HLA loci, with DRB1 alleles showing the most associated TCRs and HLA-C alleles the fewest. In a later analysis, some 17,000 TCR beta sequences were associated with specific HLA alleles at a false discovery rate of 0.05. According to a later analysis, most CMV-associated TCR beta chains appeared to be HLA-restricted, and the HLA associations seemed to be driven largely by CMV exposure. Correlated functional status among segregating V segments might be attributable to linkage disequilibrium, but an unknown experimental factor could not be ruled out. This cohort had only TCR beta chains sequenced, and the lack of alpha or paired-chain data limited which features could be detected. In vitro tests confirmed that a few of the cytomegalovirus-associated TCR beta chains recognize cytomegalovirus antigens. A cluster of highly shared sequence variants was judged likely to represent a technical artifact of the sequencing pipeline. An association between a missense DCLRE1C variant and V-gene and J-gene trimming of TCR beta chains was found in a later genetic analysis and replicated in an independent cohort. In a later analysis, HLA-associated TCR beta chains showed more clonal expansion and lower generation probabilities than non-associated chains that were equally common. For the cohort, immune exposure information was limited to CMV serostatus. In the study, approximately 150 TCR beta chains were listed as associated with cytomegalovirus. The classifier was reported to diagnose cytomegalovirus status with high specificity and sensitivity in both the original cohort and the validation cohort. A further reported finding was that TCR beta sequences accurately predicted the HLA-A and HLA-B alleles for most subjects in the first cohort. Across donors, most TCR sequences were observed very rarely, whereas some public TCRs were present in many individuals. Sequencing depth was assumed to be roughly uniform across donors in the presence/absence analyses, though that assumption may not hold. The 87-base-pair reads could not distinguish some IMGT-functional V segments, including TRBV6-2 and TRBV6-3, so those segments were excluded. An earlier analysis of some 560 of the donors showed that most TCR beta V segments appeared in productive rearrangements either about 90% or about 30% of the time, which broadly matched IMGT annotations. Assigning TCR associations to individual alleles was difficult when HLA alleles, especially DR and DQ, strongly co-occurred. Because HLA typing was unavailable for some donors at each locus, only the typed subset was used in association tests. Because counts were too low, about 18 rarely observed V segments, including chromosome 9 orphons, were excluded from the earlier analysis of a few hundred of the donors.

Unmatched junction bases come to 6, with V trimmed by 5 bases and J by 2 bases. The germline V gene (reference sequence) provides CDR1 PRHDT and CDR2 FYEKMQ. The CDR3 goes from the cysteine to the phenylalanine over 17 residues. Only the CDR3 part of the read is kept: 51 bases, read in frame from the first base. This clone occurred a few times. It has no known antigen specificity. Base quality data are lacking; no much larger clone is found one base away. Libraries were constructed by the immunoSEQ multiplex PCR assay. A mixture of 60 forward primers for TCR Vbeta segments and 13 reverse primers for TCR Jbeta segments was used in the multiplex PCR. Amplification of the CDR3 region of rearranged TCR beta genes was performed with a multiplex PCR assay on genomic DNA. The amplified TCR beta libraries were sequenced on the Illumina HiSeq System as 87-base-pair reads. On the study's bioinformatics: In a later analysis, tens of millions of unique TCR beta chains were counted across the 650 to 700 repertoires, and roughly 11 million of these chains were shared by at least two donors. A nearest-neighbor algorithm error-corrected the raw reads and collapsed the reads into unique sequences, merging closely related sequences to remove PCR and sequencing errors. To assign V, D and J gene segments, CDR3 sequences were aligned to IMGT reference sequences. For a sequence to be retained, a match of at least six nucleotides to both a V gene segment and a J gene segment was required. A rearrangement counted as productive if the CDR3 had no stop codons and remained in frame with V and J, and every other rearrangement counted as non-productive. CDR3 was defined according to IMGT convention as the region running from the second conserved V-encoded cysteine to the conserved J-encoded phenylalanine. Sequences without an unambiguous match to a single V gene segment were excluded from the earlier analysis of several hundred of the donors. In an earlier analysis of several hundred of the donors, V segments were called functional above 56.7% productive rearrangements and were called segregating when the between-donor standard deviation exceeded 5%. To diagnose cytomegalovirus status from the catalog of TCR beta chain sequences, a statistical classification framework was built. In a later analysis, TCR nucleotide sequences were compared against IMGT/GENE-DB human TR gene sequences so that V and J genes could be assigned. The TCRdist pipeline was used in a later analysis to assign CDR3 sequences and most-parsimonious VDJ recombination scenarios. A later analysis defined each TCR beta chain by its CDR3 amino acid sequence plus V-gene family, and excluded reads lacking a unique V-gene family. As a way to deal with suspected cross-contamination and a sequencing artifact, a later analysis dropped 450 to 600 nucleotide sequences that were highly shared and had low generation probability. In a later analysis, a clonal expansion index for each public chain was calculated from normalized within-repertoire ranks of inferred template counts. In a later analysis, generation probabilities were computed with a VDJ recombination model fitted to out-of-frame rearrangements, and the resulting probabilities were checked against IGoR. A later analysis scored TCR-TCR, TCR-HLA and TCR-CMV co-occurrence with hypergeometric tests, applying a repertoire-size bias correction to TCR pairs. To estimate false discovery rates, a later analysis permuted the HLA or CMV assignments 20 times. In a later analysis, co-occurring TCRs were grouped using DBSCAN, and TCRdist sequence similarity was added for clustering within HLA-allele-positive subsets. Repertoires with fewer than 30,000 or more than 120,000 public chains were left out of co-occurrence clustering, as were five repertoires with anomalous nucleotide sharing. The table was pulled from immuneACCESS by TCRdb, which kept in-frame rearrangements only. Such tables lose some clones; where checked, under half of the loss comes from unresolved V genes, and the rest has no known cause. The V and J calls and clone size come from that table; D and trimming were worked out from the DNA. Counted in this sample were some 150,000 clones; approximately 71% of them appeared once. Around 3.4% of the sample belongs to the ten largest clones.

In total, approximately 610 healthy bone marrow donors made up the cohort. All cohort members were sampled while nominally healthy, although unrecorded immune exposures were likely present. The donor tested CMV seronegative, placing the donor among the approximately 400 seronegative members of the cohort. A peripheral blood sample was collected from each donor, and TCR beta sequencing was performed on peripheral blood mononuclear cells. The Qiagen DNeasy Blood Extraction Kit was used to extract genomic DNA from the blood cell samples. The sequence is built from TRBV13 and TRBJ2-3; a stretch of 14 junction bases matches TRBD2. This TCR derives from a man aged 40-49 years in good health and CMV-seronegative. Sequencing was carried out using PBMCs. The CDR3 protein sequence reads: CASSHVGLAGATDTQYF. The nucleotide sequence reads TGTGCCAGCAGCCATGTGGGACTAGCGGGGGCCACAGATACGCAGTATTTT.